Listed below are T cell receptor beta chains from one sample, sequenced in a study of sequential checkpoint blockade in melanoma. Clones were read by immunoSEQ multiplex PCR, and TCRdb kept only the in-frame ones, dropping some. The sample lists roughly 23,000 clones, roughly 80% seen once, with more than 25% in the top ten. Sample: CD8+ T cells sorted from blood (inferred from file names), taken from a patient given nivolumab and ipilimumab in sequence. The receptor source for this set is a human donor with melanoma. Each CDR3 is given with its conserved first and last residue. The D gene is left open where the match is weak. Clone size is not always given. Where it is, it says once, few, many or a class for expanded clones.

>.|TRBV6-1|TRBJ1-2|.
TGTGCCAGCAGTGAAAAAAGGGCAGGAGCCTGGGGGCCTAACTATGGCTACACCTTC
CASSEKRAGAWGPNYGYTF
>.|TRBV9|TRBJ2-2|TRBD2
TGTGCCAGCAGCCCCCCTCATTCGACTAGCATTAGCACCGGGGAGCTGTTTTTT
CASSPPHSTSISTGELFF
>.|TRBV4-2|TRBJ2-3|TRBD1
TGTGCCAGCAGCCAAGGCAGGGGGTACACAGATACGCAGTATTTT
CASSQGRGYTDTQYF
>.|TRBV27|TRBJ2-7|.
TGTGCCAGCAGGAACCGGGAAATCCTGAACAACGAGCAGTACTTC
CASRNREILNNEQYF
>.|TRBV10-3|TRBJ2-4|TRBD2
TGTGCCATCAGTGAAGAGGGACTACTAGCCAAAAACATTCAGTACTTC
CAISEEGLLAKNIQYF
>.|TRBV7-9|TRBJ1-2|TRBD1
TGTGCCAGCAGGGCCCCGACAGGGCCTAACTATGGCTACACCTTC
CASRAPTGPNYGYTF
>few|TRBV5-1|TRBJ2-3|TRBD1
TGCGCCAGCAGCCTTCCAGGGGGTACCGGGCCAGATACGCAGTATTTT
CASSLPGGTGPDTQYF
>.|TRBV4-1|TRBJ2-7|TRBD2
TGCGCCAGCAGCCTCCTGGGGACTAGCCTATACGAGCAGTACTTC
CASSLLGTSLYEQYF
>.|TRBV7-9|TRBJ1-4|TRBD1
TGTGCCAGCTTTTCGACAGGGACAAATGAAAAACTGTTTTTT
CASFSTGTNEKLFF
>.|TRBV9|TRBJ2-7|TRBD1
TGTGCCAGCAGCGCCGGGACAGTGTACGAGCAGTACTTC
CASSAGTVYEQYF
>.|TRBV4-1|TRBJ1-2|.
TGCGCCAGCAGCCAAGTTGACACCTCTAACTATGGCTACACCTTC
CASSQVDTSNYGYTF
>.|TRBV19|TRBJ1-1|TRBD1
TGTGCCAGTAGTTCCCGGACAGGGGGTATTGACACTGAAGCTTTCTTT
CASSSRTGGIDTEAFF
>.|TRBV6-5|TRBJ2-3|TRBD2
TGTGCCAGCAGCTTAGCGGGAGATACGCAGTATTTT
CASSLAGDTQYF
>.|TRBV4-3|TRBJ2-3|TRBD1
TGCGCCAGCAGCCAAGTATATGACAGGGGGGGGCCCACAGATACGCAGTATTTT
CASSQVYDRGGPTDTQYF
>.|TRBV28|TRBJ2-7|TRBD1
TGTGCCAGCAGGTTGACAGGGGGGCTCTACGAGCAGTACTTC
CASRLTGGLYEQYF
>.|TRBV30|TRBJ1-6|.
TGTGCCTGGGGTACAGGGATTGTCTCACCCCTCCACTTT
CAWGTGIVSPLHF
>.|TRBV5-8|TRBJ2-2|TRBD1
TGTGCCAGCAGCCAGACGGGACAGGTTAACACCGGGGAGCTGTTTTTT
CASSQTGQVNTGELFF
>.|TRBV4-2|TRBJ1-1|.
TGTGCCAGCAGCTTGGGAGGGTTGAACACTGAAGCTTTCTTT
CASSLGGLNTEAFF
>.|TRBV27|TRBJ2-1|.
TGTGCCAGCAGTTTATTGGGCACCGACACCCCTTCCAATGAGCAGTTCTTC
CASSLLGTDTPSNEQFF
>.|TRBV4-3|TRBJ2-7|.
TGCGCCAGCAGCCAAGAATGGTTCGGGAGCTCCTACGGGCAGTACTTC
CASSQEWFGSSYGQYF
>.|TRBV10-3|TRBJ2-3|TRBD2
TGTGCCATCAGCGGGCTAGCGGGAAGCACAGATACGCAGTATTTT
CAISGLAGSTDTQYF
>.|TRBV7-9|TRBJ2-2|TRBD1
TGTGCCAGCAGCCCGCGGACAGGCCAGGCCGGGGAGCTGTTTTTT
CASSPRTGQAGELFF
>once|TRBV27|TRBJ2-7|TRBD1
TGTGCCAGCAGGACAGGGAGCTCCTACGAGCAGTACTTC
CASRTGSSYEQYF
>.|TRBV7-9|TRBJ2-7|TRBD2
TGTGCCAGCAGCTTGGGGAGGGACGAGCAGTACTTC
CASSLGRDEQYF
>.|TRBV4-1|TRBJ2-7|.
TGCGCCAGCAGCCAAGATTTCAGGTCCTACGAGCAGTACTTC
CASSQDFRSYEQYF
>.|TRBV4-1|TRBJ1-1|.
TGCGCCAGCAGCCATATCGGGCAGGGACTAACTGAAGCTTTCTTT
CASSHIGQGLTEAFF
>.|TRBV5-6|TRBJ1-6|.
TGTGCCAGCAGCTTGGGGACAGTCTATAATTCACCCCTCCACTTT
CASSLGTVYNSPLHF
>.|TRBV28|TRBJ2-3|TRBD2
TGTGCCAGCAGTTTCCTCGCGGGAGGGCTCACAGATACGCAGTATTTT
CASSFLAGGLTDTQYF
>once|TRBV18|TRBJ1-4|.
TGTGCCAGCTCATTCGGGACATCCGATGAAAAACTGTTTTTT
CASSFGTSDEKLFF
>.|TRBV15|TRBJ2-7|.
TGTGCCACCAGCAGCGGAGCCCCTTACGAGCAGTACTTC
CATSSGAPYEQYF
>.|TRBV9|TRBJ1-4|.
TGTGCCAGCAGCGCCTCCCGGGGGGGGGCCACTAATGAAAAACTGTTTTTT
CASSASRGGATNEKLFF
>.|TRBV7-2|TRBJ2-7|.
TGTGCCAGCAGCCCCATTGGCCAGGGGGGCTACGAGCAGTACTTC
CASSPIGQGGYEQYF
>.|TRBV18|TRBJ1-1|.
TGTGCCAGCTCACCATTTTATTACGGGGTAGGTGACACTGAAGCTTTCTTT
CASSPFYYGVGDTEAFF
>.|TRBV9|TRBJ2-7|.
TGTGCCAGCAGCTCCCGACTAGACCCCTACGAGCAGTACTTC
CASSSRLDPYEQYF
>.|TRBV6-1|TRBJ1-5|TRBD1
TGTGCCAGCAGGATGACAGGGGATAGCAATCAGCCCCAGCATTTT
CASRMTGDSNQPQHF
>once|TRBV9|TRBJ2-5|TRBD2
TGTGCCAGCAGCGCCGGGACTAGCGTGCAAGAGACCCAGTACTTC
CASSAGTSVQETQYF
>.|TRBV5-1|TRBJ1-2|.
TGCGCCAGCAGCTTGGTACGGGGGGTCGGCTATGGCTACACCTTC
CASSLVRGVGYGYTF
>few|TRBV7-2|TRBJ2-1|TRBD1
TGTGCCAGCAGCCCCCGACAGGGGGGCTACAATGAGCAGTTCTTC
CASSPRQGGYNEQFF
>once|TRBV7-2|TRBJ2-7|.
TGTGCCAGCAGCTTAGGGACAAATCCCTACGAGCAGTACTTC
CASSLGTNPYEQYF
>once|TRBV6-5|TRBJ2-3|TRBD2
TGTGCCAGCAGTTCCGCCGGGGGGGTCACAGATACGCAGTATTTT
CASSSAGGVTDTQYF
>few|TRBV4-3|TRBJ2-1|.
TGCGCCAGCAGCCTACCGGGCAATGAGCAGTTCTTC
CASSLPGNEQFF